Listed here are 32 T cell receptor beta chains from one sample, sequenced in a study of T cells in Graves' hyperthyroidism and ophthalmopathy. The source material, RNA transcripts, was used to amplify TCR beta CDR3 regions. When the TCR CDR3 underwent first-round RT-PCR, the HTBI primer set was used. Via MiXCR, TCRdb re-called the multiplex PCR reads, giving one row per CDR3 protein. This sample has a few hundred thousand distinct CDR3 sequences, with roughly a fifth found just once. The source material was blood. These receptors originate from a man aged 50-59 years with Graves' ophthalmopathy.

The chain has TRBV6-2 or TRBV6-3 and TRBJ2-2, with a tentative D call TRBD2 (6 bases). The V gene's germline CDR1 is MNHEY and CDR2 SVGEGT. V was clipped by 7 bases and J by 2 bases, with 23 bases between them. CDR3 length: 18 amino acids. The CDR3 loop reads CASTKSRGLASNTGELFF. The DNA of the CDR3 is TGTGCCAGCACCAAATCCCGGGGTCTAGCGAGTAACACCGGGGAGCTGTTTTTT.

This clonotype was detected a few times. The genes are TRBV2 and TRBJ2-1, with TRBD1 matching over 7 bases. The CDR3 contains 15 residues. With V trimmed by 7 bases and J by 5 bases, 11 bases remained unmatched. CDR1 and CDR2 from the germline V gene are SNHLY and FYNNEI. CDR3 bases: TGTGCCAGCACTTCCCCAGGGGGTCCCCACAATGAGCAGTTCTTC. It yields the protein CASTSPGGPHNEQFF.

The V call is TRBV4-1, the J call TRBJ1-1, with a weak D call TRBD1 (5 bases). V was pared by 0 bases and J by 6 bases, with 11 bases between. The germline gives CDR1 MGHRA, CDR2 YSYEKL. The CDR3 extends over 14 amino acids. CDR3 in amino acids: CASSQENRPAEAFF. In DNA form, the CDR3 reads TGCGCCAGCAGCCAAGAAAACAGGCCTGCTGAAGCTTTCTTT.

The chain carries TRBV19 and TRBJ2-1, with a tentative D call TRBD1 (5 bases). Germline V gene lookup returns CDR1 LNHDA and CDR2 SQIVND (reference sequence). V lost 10 bases and J 5 bases, leaving 12 bases between the germline ends. The CDR3 contains 12 residues. The CDR3 sequence: CATGAGHNEQFF. CDR3 sequence (DNA): TGTGCCACTGGGGCAGGGCACAATGAGCAGTTCTTC.

The V and J genes are TRBV5-1 and TRBJ2-1; 7 bases align to TRBD2. Germline V CDR1 and CDR2: SGHRS, YFSETQ. There are 18 residues in the CDR3. V trimming: 4 bases; J trimming: 6 bases; junction bases outside the gene matches: 19. CDR3 sequence (DNA): TGCGCCAGCAGCGCTTTCCCGAACGGGGCGGGAGTTTCCAATGAGCAGTTCTTC. Encoded protein: CASSAFPNGAGVSNEQFF.

This clonotype showed up many times. This chain uses TRBV27 with TRBJ2-2, with TRBD2 identical over 9 bases. This CDR3 region has 15 residues. V dropped 6 bases and J dropped 5; count of bases not matched to a gene: 7. Germline-derived CDR1 and CDR2 are MNHEY and SMNVEV (reference sequence). CDR3 coding DNA: TGTGCCAGCAGCCTTAGCGGGAGTATGACCGGGGAGCTGTTTTTT. Its translation: CASSLSGSMTGELFF.

A few counts support this clonotype. This sequence joins TRBV12-3 or TRBV12-4 and TRBJ1-5, with D tentatively TRBD1 (5 bases). V gave up 5 bases and J gave up 4 bases, with 12 bases separating them. CDR3 length: 14 amino acids. CDR3 nucleotides: TGTGCCAGCAGTACCAGGGAGAAGAATCAGCCCCAGCATTTT. Translating it yields CASSTREKNQPQHF.

This clonotype was recorded a few times. V gene TRBV28 combines with J gene TRBJ2-7; TRBD1 aligns across 12 bases. J gave up 5 bases and V 4 bases, and 6 bases lay outside the gene matches. Germline-derived CDR1 and CDR2 are MDHEN and SYDVKM. The CDR3 consists of 15 residues. CDR3 residues: CASSSSGTGGNEQYF. In DNA, the CDR3 is TGTGCCAGCAGTTCCTCCGGGACAGGGGGCAACGAGCAGTACTTC.

The chain recombines TRBV30 with TRBJ1-1; 8 bases are shared with TRBD1. This CDR3 region has 13 residues. The germline V gene encodes CDR1 GTSNPN and CDR2 SVGIG (reference sequence). The V segment lost 2 bases and the J segment 7 bases; nucleotides outside the gene matches: 6. DNA of the CDR3: TGTGCCTGGAGTTTGGCAGGGGGCCGTGAAGCTTTCTTT. It specifies CAWSLAGGREAFF.

The chain uses TRBV5-1 and TRBJ1-4, with a weak D call TRBD1 (5 bases). The germline V and J ends were trimmed by 1 base and 4 bases, with 11 bases remaining between them. The CDR3 consists of 15 residues. CDR1 is SGHRS and CDR2 is YFSETQ in the germline V gene. The CDR3 sequence: CASSLTGLSNEKLFF. In nucleotides, the CDR3 is TGCGCCAGCAGCTTGACGGGACTCAGTAATGAAAAACTGTTTTTT.

This chain connects TRBV12-3 or TRBV12-4 to TRBJ2-2, with 9 bases that match TRBD2. The J segment lost 6 bases and the V segment lost 6 bases, leaving 8 bases of the junction unmatched. CDR3 length equals 15 residues. The CDR3 coding sequence is TGTGCCAGCAGCCTTGCGGGAGGGCCCTCCGGGGAGCTGTTTTTT. Translation gives CASSLAGGPSGELFF.

This sequence joins TRBV6-1 and TRBJ2-6; D is uncertain. V lost 7 bases to trimming and J lost 0 bases, with 13 bases between them. Germline CDR1 is MNHNS and CDR2 is SASEGT. This CDR3 is 16 amino acids long. The CDR3 is CASKRTWSSGANVLTF. For the CDR3, the DNA is TGTGCCAGCAAGAGGACGTGGTCCTCTGGGGCCAACGTCCTGACTTTC.

CDR3 bases: TGTGCCAGCTCACGTTTGGGCGATGGTATAGATACGCAGTATTTT. This codes for CASSRLGDGIDTQYF. J is TRBJ2-3 and V is TRBV18; the D is unclear. V lost 4 bases, J lost 5 bases, and 16 bases lay in between. Germline CDR1 KGHSH, CDR2 LQKENI. The CDR3 spans 15 residues.

The rearrangement uses TRBV6-2 or TRBV6-3 and TRBJ1-5, with D unresolved. The germline gives CDR1 MNHEY, CDR2 SVGEGT. V dropped 8 bases and J dropped 2 bases, with 13 bases sitting between them. There are 14 residues in the CDR3. The CDR3 DNA is TGTGCCAGCCGTTTGGGGAACGGCAATCAGCCCCAGCATTTT. It specifies CASRLGNGNQPQHF.

The CDR3 DNA reads TGTGCCACCAGCAGAGACAAAAGTCCCCTTAATTCACCCCTCCACTTT. It yields the protein CATSRDKSPLNSPLHF. This chain uses TRBV15 with TRBJ1-6, with D unclear. The V gene's germline CDR1 is LNHNV and CDR2 YYDKDF (reference sequence). V gave up 0 bases and J gave up 6 bases, with 12 bases separating them. The CDR3 is made up of 16 amino acids.

The V call is TRBV6-4, the J call TRBJ2-2, with D possibly being TRBD1 or TRBD2 (5 bases each). This CDR3 is 16 amino acids long. The V gene's germline CDR1 is MRHNA and CDR2 SNTAGT. V lost 5 bases, J lost 4 bases, and 17 bases lay in between. The CDR3 here is CASSSLGVASTGELFF. The CDR3 DNA reads TGTGCCAGCAGTTCCTTGGGGGTTGCGAGCACCGGGGAGCTGTTTTTT.

This clonotype was seen ten or more times. V gene TRBV11-2 combines with J gene TRBJ2-1; 8 bases agree with TRBD2. The V segment lost 2 bases and the J segment 4 bases; nucleotides outside the gene matches: 4. Per the germline V gene, CDR1 is SGHAT and CDR2 is FQNNGV. The CDR3 is made up of 15 amino acids. The chain's CDR3 is CASSLSASGYNEQFF. CDR3 in DNA: TGTGCCAGCAGCTTAAGTGCTAGCGGGTACAATGAGCAGTTCTTC.

This clonotype was seen more than once but under ten times. The rearrangement links TRBV20-1 to TRBJ2-1, with TRBD1 as a possible D gene (5 bases). The CDR3 is 15 residues long. The germline gives CDR1 DFQATT, CDR2 SNEGSKA (reference sequence). V was pared by 6 bases and J by 7 bases, with 22 bases between. For the CDR3, the DNA is TGCAGTGCGGAACTCCTGGGGCAGGTCGGAAATGAGCAGTTCTTC. Amino acid sequence: CSAELLGQVGNEQFF.

This clonotype was seen at least ten times. V is TRBV28 and J is TRBJ2-3; 7 positions match TRBD1. The CDR3 spans 15 residues. With 2 bases clipped from V and 1 base from J, the junction kept 3 bases outside the gene matches. Germline V CDR1 and CDR2: MDHEN, SYDVKM. In DNA form, the CDR3 reads TGTGCCAGCAGTTTAGGTGGACAGGGCACAGATACGCAGTATTTT. Its protein is CASSLGGQGTDTQYF.

This clonotype was counted ten times or more. The chain has TRBV28 and TRBJ2-5; D ambiguous. The CDR3 is 16 amino acids. Germline V gene data show CDR1 as MDHEN and CDR2 as SYDVKM. The ends were cut back, 5 bases at V and 7 bases at J, with 23 bases in the middle. CDR3 DNA: TGTGCCAGCAGTACCCGGACCTCAGACACCCGAGGGACCCAGTACTTC. Residues: CASSTRTSDTRGTQYF.

The V and J genes are TRBV3-1 and TRBJ1-4, with D unclear. Germline CDR1 and CDR2: LGHDT and YNNKEL (reference sequence). This CDR3 comprises 15 residues. V gave up 0 bases and J gave up 0 bases, with 5 bases separating them. The CDR3 loop is CASSQDPATNEKLFF. The DNA of the CDR3 is TGTGCCAGCAGCCAAGACCCAGCAACTAATGAAAAACTGTTTTTT.

This chain joins TRBV10-2 and TRBJ2-7; TRBD2 matches at 14 bases. The CDR3 runs to 17 residues. Trimming took 6 bases from V and 0 from J; bases not matched to a gene: 7. CDR1 and CDR2 (germline): WSHSY, SAAADI. The chain's CDR3 is CASSYGTSGSNSYEQYF. CDR3 bases: TGCGCCAGCAGCTACGGGACTAGCGGGAGTAACTCCTACGAGCAGTACTTC.

At least ten counts were recorded for this clonotype. The junction shows a germline mismatch at one end, possibly a read error. CDR3 coding DNA: TGTGCCAGTAGTACGTCCGGGCGCACGGATACGCAGTATTTT. It is translated as CASSTSGRTDTQYF. V usage is TRBV19 and J usage is TRBJ2-3; D is unclear. Germline V gene lookup returns CDR1 LNHDA and CDR2 SQIVND (reference sequence). This CDR3 has 14 residues.

This clonotype occurred a few times. The genes are TRBV2 and TRBJ2-1; 8 nucleotides line up with TRBD2. The CDR3 has 15 amino acids. After removal of 5 bases from V and 4 bases from J, the junction contained 7 bases not matched to a gene. CDR1 SNHLY and CDR2 FYNNEI come from the germline V gene. The CDR3 DNA sequence: TGTGCCAGCAGTCTTAGCGGGACCCTATACAATGAGCAGTTCTTC. Its protein is CASSLSGTLYNEQFF.

This clonotype was detected ten times or more. V is TRBV30 and J is TRBJ2-1, with D maybe TRBD1 (6 bases). Trimming pared 0 bases from V and 4 bases from J, leaving 13 bases between. Germline CDR1 and CDR2: GTSNPN and SVGIG (reference sequence). The CDR3 has 15 amino acids. In DNA, the CDR3 is TGTGCCTGGAGTGTATGGCAGGGGATTTACAATGAGCAGTTCTTC. Its protein is CAWSVWQGIYNEQFF.

This clonotype was detected ten times or more. The chain has TRBV5-1 and TRBJ2-1; a possible D gene is TRBD2 (6 bases). Trimming took 4 bases from V and 3 from J, leaving 11 bases between them. The germline V gene encodes CDR1 SGHRS and CDR2 YFSETQ. This CDR3 contains 14 residues. DNA of the CDR3: TGCGCCAGCAGCCCCACGGGGGACTACAATGAGCAGTTCTTC. It codes for CASSPTGDYNEQFF.

This clonotype has only a few counts. J is TRBJ1-3 and V is TRBV28; 7 bases match TRBD1. CDR1 is MDHEN and CDR2 is SYDVKM in the germline V gene. The CDR3 extends over 13 amino acids. The junction had 9 bases not matched to a gene; V was cut back by 6 bases and J by 10 bases. The CDR3 nucleotides are TGTGCCAGCAGCGAGACAGGGACTTTTACCATATATTTT. This encodes CASSETGTFTIYF. Looking up the rest from reference TRBV28 and TRBJ1-3 gives the full variable domain: DVKVTQSSRYLVKRTGEKVFLECVQDMDHENMFWYRQDPGLGLRLIYFSYDVKMKEKGDIPEGYSVSREKKERFSLILESASTNQTSMYLCASSETGTFTIYFGEGSWLTVV.

The sample holds a few counts of this clonotype. V gene TRBV5-6 combines with J gene TRBJ2-7; no definite D call. In germline, CDR1 is SGHDT, CDR2 YYEEEE. The CDR3 sequence is 13 residues long. V dropped 4 bases and J dropped 2 bases, with 10 bases sitting between them. The CDR3 nucleotides are TGTGCCAGCAGCGAAGGCCTCGCCTACGAGCAGTACTTC. This gives the protein CASSEGLAYEQYF.

The V gene is TRBV7-2, the J gene TRBJ1-1; 7 positions match TRBD1. CDR3 length: 15 amino acids. CDR1 and CDR2 from the germline V gene are SGHTA and FQGNSA. V lost 1 base to trimming and J lost 3 bases; unmatched junction nucleotides: 5. The CDR3 loop is CASSLVTTGYTEAFF. The CDR3 region has the DNA TGTGCCAGCAGCTTAGTGACGACAGGGTACACTGAAGCTTTCTTT.

This clonotype was seen repeatedly, ten times or more. This rearrangement joins TRBV7-3 to TRBJ2-3; D is perhaps TRBD1 or TRBD2 (5 bases each). The CDR3 length is 16 residues. Germline CDR1 reads SGHTA; CDR2 reads FQGTGA. The V gene lost 2 bases and the J gene lost 5 bases, with 17 bases spanning the gap. The CDR3 here is CASSLSLGDGKDTQYF. As DNA, the CDR3 is TGTGCCAGCAGCTTATCGCTTGGGGACGGCAAAGATACGCAGTATTTT. The variable domain in full, completed from reference TRBV7-3 and TRBJ2-3, reads GAGVSQTPSNKVTEKGKYVELRCDPISGHTALYWYRQSLGQGPEFLIYFQGTGAADDSGLPNDRFFAVRPEGSVSTLKIQRTERGDSAVYLCASSLSLGDGKDTQYFGPGTRLTVL.

In its sample, this clonotype was seen a few times. The chain carries TRBV5-5 and TRBJ2-3; the D is unclear. Looked up from germline, CDR1 is SGHKS and CDR2 is YYEKEE (reference sequence). This CDR3 has 14 amino acids. V was trimmed by 2 bases and J by 4 bases, leaving 11 bases between them. This CDR3 is CASSFNPESDTQYF. CDR3 sequence (DNA): TGTGCCAGCAGCTTTAATCCGGAATCAGATACGCAGTATTTT. The full variable domain, in which reference TRBV5-5 and TRBJ2-3 provide the parts outside the CDR3, is DAGVTQSPTHLIKTRGQQVTLRCSPISGHKSVSWYQQVLGQGPQFIFQYYEKEERGRGNFPDRFSARQFPNYSSELNVNALLLGDSALYLCASSFNPESDTQYFGPGTRLTVL.

This clonotype has just a few counts. The chain carries TRBV6-1 and TRBJ1-1; no definite D call. The germline V gene encodes CDR1 MNHNS and CDR2 SASEGT. The length of the CDR3 is 12 residues. Here the CDR3 DNA reads TGTGCTACTGTCGAGGGGAACACTGAAGCTTTCTTT. Protein sequence: CATVEGNTEAFF.